A single T cell receptor beta chain is shown here with its context. Germline V gives CDR1 LGHNA, CDR2 YNFKEQ. There are 17 residues in the CDR3. V was clipped by 0 bases and J by 11 bases; unmatched bases: 9. The sample belongs to a study of multiple sclerosis patients with progressive multifocal leukoencephalopathy. Time point given: time of PML onset. This table comes from immunoSEQ multiplex PCR, and its TCRdb copy is limited to in-frame clones, with some not included. Among 30,000 to 35,000 clones listed, roughly 90% were seen once. The starting material was PBMCs, obtained from a patient treated with natalizumab. This TCR derives from a human donor with progressive multifocal leukoencephalopathy. The gene calls are TRBV4-2 and TRBJ2-5; 16 bases are shared with TRBD2. The CDR3 DNA sequence: TGTGCCAGCAGCCAAGAGGGACTAGCGGGAGGGCCGGGAGAGCAGTACTTC. Residues: CASSQEGLAGGPGEQYF.